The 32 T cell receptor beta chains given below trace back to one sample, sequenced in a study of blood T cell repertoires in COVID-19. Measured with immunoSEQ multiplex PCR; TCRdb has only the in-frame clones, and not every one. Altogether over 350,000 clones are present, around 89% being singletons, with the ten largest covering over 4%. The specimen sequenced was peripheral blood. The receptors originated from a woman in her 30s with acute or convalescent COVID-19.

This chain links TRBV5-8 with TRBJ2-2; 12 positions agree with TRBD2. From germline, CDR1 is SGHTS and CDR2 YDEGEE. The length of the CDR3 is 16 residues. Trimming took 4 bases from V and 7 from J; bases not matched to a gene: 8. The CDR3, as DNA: TGTGCCAGCAGCCCACTAGCGGGGGGCCGAGACGGGGAGCTGTTTTTT. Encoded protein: CASSPLAGGRDGELFF. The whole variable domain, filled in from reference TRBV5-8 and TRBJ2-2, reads EAGVTQSPTHLIKTRGQQATLRCSPISGHTSVYWYQQALGLGLQFLLWYDEGEERNRGNFPPRFSGRQFPNYSSELNVNALELEDSALYLCASSPLAGGRDGELFFGEGSRLTVL.

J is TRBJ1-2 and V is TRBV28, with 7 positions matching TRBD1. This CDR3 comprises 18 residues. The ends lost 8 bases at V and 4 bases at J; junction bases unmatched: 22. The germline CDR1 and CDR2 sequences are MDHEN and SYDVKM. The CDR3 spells CASVYTQQGPEWGYGYTF. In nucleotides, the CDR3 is TGTGCCAGCGTATATACACAACAGGGGCCCGAGTGGGGCTATGGCTACACCTTC.

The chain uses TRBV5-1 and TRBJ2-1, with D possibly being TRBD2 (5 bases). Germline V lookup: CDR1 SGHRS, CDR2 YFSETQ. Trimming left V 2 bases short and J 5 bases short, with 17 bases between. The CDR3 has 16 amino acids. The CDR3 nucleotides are TGCGCCAGCAGCTTCTTAGTTGGAGGAGCCAACAATGAGCAGTTCTTC. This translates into CASSFLVGGANNEQFF.

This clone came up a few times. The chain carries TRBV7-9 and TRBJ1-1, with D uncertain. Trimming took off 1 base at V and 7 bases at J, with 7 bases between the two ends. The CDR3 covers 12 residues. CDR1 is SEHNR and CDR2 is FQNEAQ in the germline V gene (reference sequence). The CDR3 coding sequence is TGTGCCAGCAGCTTAGAGAGGCGTGAAGCTTTCTTT. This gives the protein CASSLERREAFF.

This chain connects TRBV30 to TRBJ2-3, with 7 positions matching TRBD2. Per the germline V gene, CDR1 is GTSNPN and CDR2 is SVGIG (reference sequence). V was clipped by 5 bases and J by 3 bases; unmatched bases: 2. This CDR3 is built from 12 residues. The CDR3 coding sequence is TGTGCCTGGGCTAGCGGAACAGATACGCAGTATTTT. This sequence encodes CAWASGTDTQYF.

The CDR3 DNA follows: TGTGCCAGCGCATCGGACAGGAGTAGCAATCAGCCCCAGCATTTT. This codes for CASASDRSSNQPQHF. This chain joins TRBV19 and TRBJ1-5; TRBD1 matches at 7 bases. Germline V gene data show CDR1 as LNHDA and CDR2 as SQIVND (reference sequence). This CDR3 region has 15 residues. Trimming at V came to 9 bases and at J to 0 bases, leaving 8 bases not matched to a gene.

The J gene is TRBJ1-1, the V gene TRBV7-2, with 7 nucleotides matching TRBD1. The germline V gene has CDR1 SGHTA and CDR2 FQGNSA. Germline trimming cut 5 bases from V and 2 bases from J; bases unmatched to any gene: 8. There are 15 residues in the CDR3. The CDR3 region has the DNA TGTGCCAGCAGCCGTACCGGGACAGTAAACACTGAAGCTTTCTTT. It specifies CASSRTGTVNTEAFF.

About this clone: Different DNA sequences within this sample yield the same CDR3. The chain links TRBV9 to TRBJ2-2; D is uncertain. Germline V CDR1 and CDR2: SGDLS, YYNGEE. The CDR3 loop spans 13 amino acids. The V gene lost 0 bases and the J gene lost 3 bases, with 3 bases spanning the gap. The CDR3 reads CASSVADTGELFF. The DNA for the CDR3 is TGTGCCAGCAGCGTAGCCGACACCGGGGAGCTGTTTTTT.

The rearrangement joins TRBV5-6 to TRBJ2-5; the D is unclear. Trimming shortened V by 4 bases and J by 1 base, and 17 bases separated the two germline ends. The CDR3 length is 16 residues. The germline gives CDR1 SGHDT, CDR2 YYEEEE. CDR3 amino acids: CASSRMTRILQETQYF. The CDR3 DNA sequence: TGTGCCAGCAGCCGGATGACACGGATACTCCAAGAGACCCAGTACTTC.

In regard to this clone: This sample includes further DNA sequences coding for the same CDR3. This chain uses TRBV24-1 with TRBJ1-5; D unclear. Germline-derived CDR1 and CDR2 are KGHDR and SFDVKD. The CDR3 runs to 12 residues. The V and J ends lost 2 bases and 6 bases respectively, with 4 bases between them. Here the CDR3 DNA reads TGTGCCACCAGTGATTCCGGTCAGCCCCAGCATTTT. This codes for CATSDSGQPQHF.

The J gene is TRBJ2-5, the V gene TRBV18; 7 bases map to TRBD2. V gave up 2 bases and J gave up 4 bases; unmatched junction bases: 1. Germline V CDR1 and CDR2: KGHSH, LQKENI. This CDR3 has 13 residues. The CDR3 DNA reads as TGTGCCAGCTCACCAGTAGCGGGAGAGACCCAGTACTTC. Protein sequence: CASSPVAGETQYF.

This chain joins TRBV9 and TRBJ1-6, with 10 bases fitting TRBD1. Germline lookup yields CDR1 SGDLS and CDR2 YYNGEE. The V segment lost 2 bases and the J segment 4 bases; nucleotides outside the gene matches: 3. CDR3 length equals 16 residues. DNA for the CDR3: TGTGCCAGCAGCGTGCAGGGACAGGGGTATAATTCACCCCTCCACTTT. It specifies CASSVQGQGYNSPLHF.

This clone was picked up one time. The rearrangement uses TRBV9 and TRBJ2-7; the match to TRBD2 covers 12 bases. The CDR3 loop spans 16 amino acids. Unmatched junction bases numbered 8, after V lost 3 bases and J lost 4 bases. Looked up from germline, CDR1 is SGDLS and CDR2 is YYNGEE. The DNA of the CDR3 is TGTGCCAGCAGCGCCATCGCTAGCGGGGGGGATTACGAGCAGTACTTC. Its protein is CASSAIASGGDYEQYF.

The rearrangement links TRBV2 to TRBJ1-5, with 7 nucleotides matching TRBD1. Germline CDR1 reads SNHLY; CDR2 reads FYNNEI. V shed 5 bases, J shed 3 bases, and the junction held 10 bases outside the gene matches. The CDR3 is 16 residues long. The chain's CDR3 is CASSHRVGTDNQPQHF. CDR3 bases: TGTGCCAGCAGTCACCGAGTGGGGACAGACAATCAGCCCCAGCATTTT.

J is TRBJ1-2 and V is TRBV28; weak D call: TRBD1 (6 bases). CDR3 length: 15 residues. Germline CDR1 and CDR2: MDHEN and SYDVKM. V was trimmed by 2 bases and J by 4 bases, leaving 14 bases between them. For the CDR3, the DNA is TGTGCCAGCAGTTTAGGGGGCACAGGGCTCTATGGCTACACCTTC. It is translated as CASSLGGTGLYGYTF.

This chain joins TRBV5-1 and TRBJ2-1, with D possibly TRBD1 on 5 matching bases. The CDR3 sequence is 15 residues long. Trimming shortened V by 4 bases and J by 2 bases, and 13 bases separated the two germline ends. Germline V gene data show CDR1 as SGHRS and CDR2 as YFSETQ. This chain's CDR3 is CASSTQGSPYNEQFF. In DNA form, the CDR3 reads TGCGCCAGCAGCACCCAGGGTTCCCCCTACAATGAGCAGTTCTTC.

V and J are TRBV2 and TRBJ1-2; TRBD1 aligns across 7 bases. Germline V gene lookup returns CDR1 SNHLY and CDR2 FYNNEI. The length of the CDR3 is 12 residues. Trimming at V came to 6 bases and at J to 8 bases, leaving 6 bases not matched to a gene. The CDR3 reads CASRRTGLGYTF. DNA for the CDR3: TGTGCCAGCAGGAGGACAGGTTTGGGCTACACCTTC.

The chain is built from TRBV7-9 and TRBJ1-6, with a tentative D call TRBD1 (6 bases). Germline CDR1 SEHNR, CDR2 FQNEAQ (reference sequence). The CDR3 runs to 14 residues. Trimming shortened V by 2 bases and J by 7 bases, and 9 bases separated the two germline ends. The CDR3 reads CASSLTGTNSPLHF. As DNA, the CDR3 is TGTGCCAGCAGCTTAACAGGGACCAATTCACCCCTCCACTTT.

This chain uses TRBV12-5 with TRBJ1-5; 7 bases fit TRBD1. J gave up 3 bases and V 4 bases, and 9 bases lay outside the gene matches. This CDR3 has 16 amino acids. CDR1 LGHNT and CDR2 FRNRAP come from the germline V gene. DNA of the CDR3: TGTGCTAGTGGTTACGTAACAGGGGATGACAATCAGCCCCAGCATTTT. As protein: CASGYVTGDDNQPQHF.

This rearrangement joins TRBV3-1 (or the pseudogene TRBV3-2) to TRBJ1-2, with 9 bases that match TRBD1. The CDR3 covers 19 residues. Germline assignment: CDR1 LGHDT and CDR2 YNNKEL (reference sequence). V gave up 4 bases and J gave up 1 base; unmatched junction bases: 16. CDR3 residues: CASSPPQRTGAAYNYGYTF. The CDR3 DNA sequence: TGTGCCAGCAGCCCGCCTCAACGGACAGGGGCGGCCTATAACTATGGCTACACCTTC.

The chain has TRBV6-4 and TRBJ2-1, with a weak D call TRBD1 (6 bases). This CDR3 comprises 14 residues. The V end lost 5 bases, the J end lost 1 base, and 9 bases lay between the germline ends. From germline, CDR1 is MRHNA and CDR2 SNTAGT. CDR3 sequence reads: CASSKGQSYNEQFF. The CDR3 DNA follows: TGTGCCAGCAGTAAAGGACAGTCCTACAATGAGCAGTTCTTC.

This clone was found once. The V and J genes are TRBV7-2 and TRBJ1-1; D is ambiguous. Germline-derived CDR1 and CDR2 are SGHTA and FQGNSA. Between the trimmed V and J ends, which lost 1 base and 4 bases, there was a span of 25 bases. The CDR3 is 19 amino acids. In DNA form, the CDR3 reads TGTGCCAGCAGCTTAGAGGAGGGCCCCAGGCTTAGGATCTTCACTGAAGCTTTCTTT. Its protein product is CASSLEEGPRLRIFTEAFF.

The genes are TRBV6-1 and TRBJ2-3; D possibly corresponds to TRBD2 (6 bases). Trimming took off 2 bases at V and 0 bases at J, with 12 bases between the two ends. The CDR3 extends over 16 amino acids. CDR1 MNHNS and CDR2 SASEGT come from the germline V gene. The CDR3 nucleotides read TGTGCCAGCAGTGAATACGCGGGATCTAGCACAGATACGCAGTATTTT. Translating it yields CASSEYAGSSTDTQYF.

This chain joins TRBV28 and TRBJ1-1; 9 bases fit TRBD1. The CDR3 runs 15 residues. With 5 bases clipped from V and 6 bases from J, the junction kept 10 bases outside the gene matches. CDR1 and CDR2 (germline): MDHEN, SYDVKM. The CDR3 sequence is CASSTRDRAFAEAFF. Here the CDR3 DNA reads TGTGCCAGCAGTACCCGGGACAGGGCTTTTGCTGAAGCTTTCTTT.

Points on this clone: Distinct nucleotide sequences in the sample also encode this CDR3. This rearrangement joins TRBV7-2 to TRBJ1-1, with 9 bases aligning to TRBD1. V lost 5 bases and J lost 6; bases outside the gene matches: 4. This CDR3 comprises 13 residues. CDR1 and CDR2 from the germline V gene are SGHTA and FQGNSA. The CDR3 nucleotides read TGTGCCAGCAGCCTACAGGGGGCCTCTGAAGCTTTCTTT. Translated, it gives CASSLQGASEAFF.

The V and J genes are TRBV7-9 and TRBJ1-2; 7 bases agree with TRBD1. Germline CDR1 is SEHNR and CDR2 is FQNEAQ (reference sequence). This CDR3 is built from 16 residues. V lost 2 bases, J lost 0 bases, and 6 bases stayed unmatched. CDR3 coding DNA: TGTGCCAGCAGCTTAACTAGCACAGGGGCTAACTATGGCTACACCTTC. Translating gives CASSLTSTGANYGYTF.

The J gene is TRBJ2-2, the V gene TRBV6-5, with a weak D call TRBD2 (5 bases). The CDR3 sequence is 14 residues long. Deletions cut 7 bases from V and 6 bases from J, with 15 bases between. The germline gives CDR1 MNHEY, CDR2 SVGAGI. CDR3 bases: TGTGCCAGCAAAAAGGCGTACGGGGCCGGGGAGCTGTTTTTT. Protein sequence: CASKKAYGAGELFF.

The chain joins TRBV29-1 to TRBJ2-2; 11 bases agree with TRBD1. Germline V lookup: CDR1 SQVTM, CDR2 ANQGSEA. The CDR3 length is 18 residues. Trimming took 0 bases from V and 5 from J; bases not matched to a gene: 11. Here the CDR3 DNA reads TGCAGCGTTGAAGAAAGGACAGGGGGCGGTTCTCGGACCGGGGAGCTGTTTTTT. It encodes CSVEERTGGGSRTGELFF.

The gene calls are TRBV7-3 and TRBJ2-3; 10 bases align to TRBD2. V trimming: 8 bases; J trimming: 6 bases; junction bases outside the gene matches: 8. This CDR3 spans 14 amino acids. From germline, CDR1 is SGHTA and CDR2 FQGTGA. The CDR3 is CASSFLAGADTQYF. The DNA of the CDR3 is TGTGCCAGCTCCTTTCTAGCGGGGGCCGATACGCAGTATTTT.

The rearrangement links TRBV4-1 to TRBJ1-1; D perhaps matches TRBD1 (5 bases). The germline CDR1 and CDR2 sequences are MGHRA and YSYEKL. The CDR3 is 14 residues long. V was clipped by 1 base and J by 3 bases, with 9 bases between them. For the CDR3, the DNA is TGCGCCAGCAGCCAAGCTGGGGCGGACACTGAAGCTTTCTTT. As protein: CASSQAGADTEAFF.

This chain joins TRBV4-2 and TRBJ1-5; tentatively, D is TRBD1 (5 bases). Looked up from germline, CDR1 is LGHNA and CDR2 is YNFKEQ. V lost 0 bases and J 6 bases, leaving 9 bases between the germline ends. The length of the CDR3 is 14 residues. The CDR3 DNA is TGTGCCAGCAGCCAAGATAATACAGGTCAGCCCCAGCATTTT. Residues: CASSQDNTGQPQHF.

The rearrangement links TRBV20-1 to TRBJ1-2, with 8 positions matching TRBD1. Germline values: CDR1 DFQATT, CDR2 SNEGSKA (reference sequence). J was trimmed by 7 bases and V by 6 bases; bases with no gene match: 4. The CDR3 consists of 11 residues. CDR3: CSAKGQGGYTF. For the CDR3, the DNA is TGCAGTGCCAAAGGACAGGGTGGCTACACCTTC.